This entry concerns a single T cell receptor beta chain. The record originates from a study of cytomegalovirus exposure and HLA in healthy donors. Trimming left V 0 bases short and J 1 base short, with 14 bases between. Germline CDR1 and CDR2: LGHNA and YNFKEQ. This CDR3 is built from 17 residues. The PCR used 60 Vbeta and 13 Jbeta primers. The protocol was immunoSEQ multiplex PCR, while the TCRdb copy is restricted to in-frame clones and leaves out a portion. The table lists fewer than 250,000 clones, 87% of them singletons. The receptor was isolated from a man younger than 45 in good health and CMV-seronegative. The chain couples TRBV4-2 to TRBJ2-3, with TRBD2 as a possible D gene (6 bases). The specimen was PBMCs. DNA for the CDR3: TGTGCCAGCAGCCAAGATATGACGGGAGCCGGCACAGATACGCAGTATTTT. Amino acids: CASSQDMTGAGTDTQYF.